The rows below give T cell receptor beta chains drawn from one sample of a study of cytomegalovirus exposure and HLA in healthy donors. Some clones are missing from TCRdb's copy, which holds only in-frame ones; the method was immunoSEQ multiplex PCR. This table has more than 85,000 clones, around 76% appearing once. Specimen: PBMCs. The receptors here all came from a man aged 25-45 years in good health and CMV-seropositive. Both conserved end residues are part of each CDR3. The D gene is left open where the match is weak. A clone size is listed for some rows: how often the clone was seen (once, few, many), or a class if it is expanded.

D	size	V	J	length	CDR3	DNA
TRBD1	NA	TRBV30	TRBJ2-5	15	CAWTRDRGKQETQYF	TGTGCCTGGACCCGGGACAGGGGGAAGCAAGAGACCCAGTACTTC
NA	NA	TRBV4-2	TRBJ2-1	14	CASSQGGTNNEQFF	TGTGCCAGCAGCCAAGGAGGGACAAACAATGAGCAGTTCTTC
TRBD1	NA	TRBV30	TRBJ1-6	17	CAWTSGTGSSYNSPLHF	TGTGCCTGGACCTCGGGGACAGGGAGCTCCTATAATTCACCCCTCCACTTT
NA	few	TRBV5-1	TRBJ2-3	13	CASSVGLLDTQYF	TGCGCCAGCAGTGTCGGACTACTAGATACGCAGTATTTT
TRBD1	once	TRBV5-1	TRBJ1-2	15	CASSSGQGAIYGYTF	TGCGCCAGCAGCTCGGGACAGGGGGCTATCTATGGCTACACCTTC
TRBD1	NA	TRBV2	TRBJ1-5	15	CASSRQGTRNQPQHF	TGTGCCAGCAGTCGACAGGGGACAAGGAATCAGCCCCAGCATTTT
NA	NA	TRBV6-4	TRBJ2-2	15	CASSDSRAGSGELFF	TGTGCCAGCAGTGACTCAAGGGCAGGGTCGGGGGAGCTGTTTTTT
TRBD2	NA	TRBV5-5	TRBJ2-1	15	CASSILAGGYNEQFF	TGTGCCAGCAGCATCCTAGCGGGGGGGTACAATGAGCAGTTCTTC
TRBD2	NA	TRBV28	TRBJ2-1	20	CASSTGLAGALGGVYNEQFF	TGTGCCAGCAGTACAGGGTTAGCGGGGGCCTTAGGGGGGGTTTACAATGAGCAGTTCTTC
NA	once	TRBV9	TRBJ1-2	14	CASSADLLRYGYTF	TGTGCCAGCAGCGCGGACTTGCTCCGCTATGGCTACACCTTC
TRBD1	few	TRBV10-3	TRBJ1-1	14	CAISGDRGLGTAFF	TGTGCCATCAGCGGAGACAGGGGGCTCGGTACAGCTTTCTTT
NA	NA	TRBV27	TRBJ2-7	14	CASRMTILSYEQYF	TGTGCCAGCAGGATGACAATACTCTCCTACGAGCAGTACTTC
NA	NA	TRBV7-8	TRBJ2-1	17	CASSLVSFTVSYNEQFF	TGTGCCAGCAGCTTAGTCTCTTTTACAGTCTCCTACAATGAGCAGTTCTTC
NA	NA	TRBV7-2	TRBJ2-7	16	CASSAQQVAGLFEQYF	TGTGCCAGCAGCGCACAACAGGTAGCCGGCCTTTTTGAGCAGTACTTC
NA	NA	TRBV9	TRBJ2-5	12	CASSVGGETQYF	TGTGCCAGCAGCGTAGGCGGAGAGACCCAGTACTTC
NA	few	TRBV9	TRBJ2-7	14	CASSSTVGGYEQYF	TGTGCCAGCAGCTCCACTGTGGGGGGCTACGAGCAGTACTTC
TRBD2	NA	TRBV5-6	TRBJ2-3	15	CASSFGSGVLDTQYF	TGTGCCAGCAGCTTTGGTAGCGGGGTCCTAGATACGCAGTATTTT
TRBD1	NA	TRBV4-1	TRBJ1-5	14	CASSQGQGGQPQHF	TGCGCCAGCAGCCAAGGACAGGGGGGACAGCCCCAGCATTTT
NA	NA	TRBV6-6	TRBJ1-3	14	CASSYSGTGNTIYF	TGTGCCAGCAGTTACTCGGGGACAGGAAACACCATATATTTT
TRBD1	NA	TRBV30	TRBJ1-2	15	CAWRGTGRNNYGYTF	TGTGCCTGGAGGGGGACAGGCCGAAATAACTATGGCTACACCTTC
NA	NA	TRBV5-1	TRBJ1-4	17	CASSLEPTGATNEKLFF	TGCGCCAGCAGCTTGGAACCCACAGGTGCAACTAATGAAAAACTGTTTTTT
NA	NA	TRBV30	TRBJ1-2	13	CAWTGRGNYGYTF	TGTGCCTGGACCGGGAGGGGGAACTATGGCTACACCTTC
TRBD1	NA	TRBV7-9	TRBJ2-7	15	CSSSTSGTGNYEQYF	TGTTCCAGCAGCACCTCCGGGACAGGAAACTACGAGCAGTACTTC
NA	few	TRBV19	TRBJ1-4	10	CASLGEKLFF	TGTGCCAGCCTAGGAGAAAAACTGTTTTTT
NA	NA	TRBV10-3	TRBJ2-3	15	CAISERPPETDTQYF	TGTGCCATCAGTGAGCGCCCCCCCGAGACAGATACGCAGTATTTT
TRBD2	NA	TRBV10-3	TRBJ2-7	13	CATMNSGGDEQYF	TGTGCCACCATGAACAGCGGGGGGGACGAGCAGTACTTC
TRBD1	NA	TRBV18	TRBJ2-7	13	CASSQDRAYEQYF	TGTGCCAGCTCACAAGACAGGGCCTACGAGCAGTACTTC
TRBD1	NA	TRBV7-9	TRBJ1-4	15	CASSPPGQDNEKLFF	TGTGCCAGCAGCCCGCCGGGACAGGACAATGAAAAACTGTTTTTT
NA	NA	TRBV6-1	TRBJ1-5	16	CASSETWVGRRQPQHF	TGTGCCAGCAGTGAAACCTGGGTTGGGCGCAGACAGCCCCAGCATTTT
NA	NA	TRBV28	TRBJ2-7	15	CASDSRTLRSYEQYF	TGTGCCAGCGATTCCCGGACATTGAGGTCCTACGAGCAGTACTTC
NA	NA	TRBV6-6	TRBJ1-1	15	CASSYSKVGDTEAFF	TGTGCCAGCAGTTACTCGAAGGTCGGGGACACTGAAGCTTTCTTT
NA	NA	TRBV10-3	TRBJ2-7	14	CAISETAGSYEQYF	TGTGCCATCAGTGAAACAGCCGGCTCCTACGAGCAGTACTTC
NA	NA	TRBV5-1	TRBJ1-2	15	CASSLAQGQDYGYTF	TGCGCCAGCAGCTTGGCGCAGGGGCAGGACTATGGCTACACCTTC